This T cell receptor beta chain stems from a study of T cell responses to AZD1222 COVID-19 vaccine. Details on this clone: What it binds is not known.

The CDR3 has 12 residues. The ends were cut back, 4 bases at V and 8 bases at J, with 11 bases in the middle. Sequencing was performed with immunoSEQ multiplex PCR; in TCRdb, only in-frame clones are kept and a portion is missing. The sample has some 150,000 clones; over 75% are singletons. General study results and limits: Among spike-specific TCRs, nearly half reportedly target unmutated variant regions.

The sample consisted of peripheral blood, taken 28 days after the second AZD1222 dose. The origin of this receptor is an adult who received the AZD1222 COVID-19 vaccine. The chain joins TRBV12-3 or TRBV12-4 to TRBJ1-2, with D possibly TRBD1 on 5 matching bases. The CDR3 DNA reads TGTGCCAGCAGTTCGCAGGGTTACGGCTACACCTTC. It specifies CASSSQGYGYTF.